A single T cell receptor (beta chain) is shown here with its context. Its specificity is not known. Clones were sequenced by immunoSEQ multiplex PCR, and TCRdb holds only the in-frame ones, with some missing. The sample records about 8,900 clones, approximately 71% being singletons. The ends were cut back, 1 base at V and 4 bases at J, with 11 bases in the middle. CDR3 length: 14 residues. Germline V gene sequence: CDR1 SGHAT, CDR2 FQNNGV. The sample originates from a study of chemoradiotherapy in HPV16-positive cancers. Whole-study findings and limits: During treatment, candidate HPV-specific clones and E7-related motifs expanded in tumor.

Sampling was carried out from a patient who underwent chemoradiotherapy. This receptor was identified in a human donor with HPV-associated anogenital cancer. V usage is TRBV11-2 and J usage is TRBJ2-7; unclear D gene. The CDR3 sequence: CASSLAVGLYEQYF. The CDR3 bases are TGTGCCAGCAGCTTAGCCGTGGGCTTATACGAGCAGTACTTC.